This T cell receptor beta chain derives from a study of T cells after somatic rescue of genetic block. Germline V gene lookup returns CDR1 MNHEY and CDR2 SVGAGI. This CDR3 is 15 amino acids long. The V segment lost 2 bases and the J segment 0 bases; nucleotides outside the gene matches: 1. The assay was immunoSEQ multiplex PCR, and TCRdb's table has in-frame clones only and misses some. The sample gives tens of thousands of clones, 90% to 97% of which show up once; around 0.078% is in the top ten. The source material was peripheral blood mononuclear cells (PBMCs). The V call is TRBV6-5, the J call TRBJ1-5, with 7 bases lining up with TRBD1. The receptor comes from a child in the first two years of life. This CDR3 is CASSYRQGSNQPQHF. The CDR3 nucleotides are TGTGCCAGCAGTTACCGACAGGGTAGCAATCAGCCCCAGCATTTT.